The source of this TCR beta chain is a study of T-cell memory formation after mild COVID-19. The overall study: TCR clusters showed largely donor specificity.

The CDR3 loop spans 14 amino acids. Deletions cut 3 bases from V and 8 bases from J, with 14 bases between. This clonotype was observed a few times. Antigen unknown. Regarding the study as a whole: CD4/CD8 balance held among clones contracting day 15 to 85, and later expanders leaned CD4+. Within pre-infection memory, some responding clones were found, suggesting cross-reactive memory joined.

TCRdb fed the 5' RACE reads into MiXCR, producing one record per CDR3 protein. Here the sample spans about 140,000 distinct CDR3 sequences, 11% to 15% being singletons. Sequenced sample: PBMCs or a T cell subset sorted from them (not recorded which). This TCR came from an adult woman who had mild COVID-19 (a few samples of this study predate the infection). Cell type and time point are not known. V usage is TRBV12-3 or TRBV12-4 and J usage is TRBJ2-1; no firm D call. The DNA of the CDR3 is TGTGCCAGCAGTTTGTCCATCCGTGGGGATGAGCAGTTCTTC. Translated: CASSLSIRGDEQFF.